The clone carrying this TCR beta chain was counted a single time. The antigen remains undetermined. This specimen comes from a study of blood T cells in healthy people across ages. Study outcomes and limitations: PBMCs went unsorted, and a conclusive naive versus antigen-experienced comparison was therefore prevented.

Then a second PCR, running about 6 to 11 cycles, was carried out with a sample-barcoded 5' primer and a J-beta primer mix. Via MiXCR, TCRdb re-called the 5' RACE reads, giving one row per CDR3 protein. The table lists around 820,000 distinct CDR3 sequences, roughly 25% of them singletons. The length of the CDR3 is 15 residues. The ends were cut back, 6 bases at V and 8 bases at J, with 19 bases in the middle. The data also belong to a second study, concerning T cells of mothers and their children.

The sequenced sample was blood. The chain couples TRBV12-3 or TRBV12-4 to TRBJ1-4; D might be TRBD1 (5 bases). This TCR derives from a boy aged 5-17 years in good health. The CDR3 loop is CASSLPGPSSEKLFF. CDR3 DNA sequence: TGTGCCAGCAGCCTACCGGGACCGTCCTCCGAAAAACTGTTTTTT.